This is a list of T cell receptor beta chains from one sample in a study of shared clonotypes between healthy human individuals. This table comes from immunoSEQ multiplex PCR, and its TCRdb copy is limited to in-frame clones, with some not included. The profile shows about 2.3 million clones, 90% to 95% of them singletons. Sequenced: naive CD4+ T cells from PBMCs. The receptor set was obtained from a man younger than 35 in good health. Some clones in this sample may be carry-over from other donors' samples. Each CDR3 is given with its conserved first and last residue. The D gene is left open where the match is weak. Expanded clones are given a class, and other clones once, few, many or no size at all.

-	-	TRBV10-3	TRBJ2-6	TGTGCCATCACCCCGGGACCGATCTCTGGGGCCAACGTCCTGACTTTC	CAITPGPISGANVLTF
once	TRBD2	TRBV18	TRBJ2-5	TGTGCCAGCTCACCGACTAGCGGCCAAGAGACCCAGTACTTC	CASSPTSGQETQYF
-	-	TRBV7-3	TRBJ1-4	TGTGCCAGCAGCGCAGGGTCTAATGAAAAACTGTTTTTT	CASSAGSNEKLFF
-	-	TRBV11-2	TRBJ2-6	TGTGCCAGCCGCGTGACAGGATCTGGGGCCAACGTCCTGACTTTC	CASRVTGSGANVLTF
-	-	TRBV7-2	TRBJ2-7	TGTGCCAGCAGCTCCCTACTGTTTGGTGAGCAGTACTTC	CASSSLLFGEQYF
-	-	TRBV6-5	TRBJ1-4	TGTGCCAGCAGTTACTCGGAAGTAGGGGAAAAACTGTTTTTT	CASSYSEVGEKLFF
-	TRBD1	TRBV5-1	TRBJ1-2	TGCGCCAGCGGACATGGACAGGGGAACTATGGCTACACCTTC	CASGHGQGNYGYTF
-	TRBD1	TRBV19	TRBJ1-4	TGTGCCAGTAGAGACAGGGAGGTTGAAAAACTGTTTTTT	CASRDREVEKLFF
-	-	TRBV7-2	TRBJ2-3	TGTGCCAGCAGCTTAGGGCTCCCCAAAGATACGCAGTATTTT	CASSLGLPKDTQYF
-	-	TRBV6-5	TRBJ1-4	TGTGCCAGCAGTTATTGGGGGCAGGCTAATGAAAAACTGTTTTTT	CASSYWGQANEKLFF
once	TRBD2	TRBV6-1	TRBJ2-1	TGTGCCAGCAGTGTACTAGCGGGAGTCCCCAATGAGCAGTTCTTC	CASSVLAGVPNEQFF
-	-	TRBV2	TRBJ1-2	TGTGCCAGCAGTGTAGGATCCCACGGGGGAAACTATGGCTACACCTTC	CASSVGSHGGNYGYTF
-	TRBD2	TRBV7-9	TRBJ2-1	TGTGCCAGCAGCTTAGAGCGGGACCTCTACAATGAGCAGTTCTTC	CASSLERDLYNEQFF
-	-	TRBV19	TRBJ2-2	TGTGCCAGTAGTATTGTTGACCTCTCACGCGGGGAGCTGTTTTTT	CASSIVDLSRGELFF
-	TRBD1	TRBV5-1	TRBJ2-7	TGCGCCAGCAGCACCGGACAGGGTGGGGGCTCCGAGCAGTACTTC	CASSTGQGGGSEQYF
-	-	TRBV5-4	TRBJ1-5	TGTGCCAGCAGCTTGGGGAATAACGGCGCCACCCAGCATTTT	CASSLGNNGATQHF
-	TRBD1	TRBV5-1	TRBJ2-3	TGCGCCAGCAGCCGTGCACAGGGGGCAGGGGATACGCAGTATTTT	CASSRAQGAGDTQYF
-	-	TRBV5-8	TRBJ2-7	TGTGCCAGCAGCCGACAGGTCTCCTACGAGCAGTACTTC	CASSRQVSYEQYF
-	-	TRBV5-4	TRBJ1-4	TGTGCCAGCAGCGAAGGGGGGACAAATGAAAAACTGTTTTTT	CASSEGGTNEKLFF
once	-	TRBV5-4	TRBJ2-7	TGTGCCAGCAGCTTGGCCACCCATATGGGCGAGCAGTACTTC	CASSLATHMGEQYF
-	TRBD1	TRBV11-3	TRBJ2-7	TGTGCCAGCAGCTTACGGGACAGGGGGTCCTACGAGCAGTACTTC	CASSLRDRGSYEQYF
-	-	TRBV11-2	TRBJ2-7	TGTGCCAGCAGCTTATTTACTAGCTCCTACGAGCAGTACTTC	CASSLFTSSYEQYF
-	TRBD2	TRBV9	TRBJ2-1	TGTGCCAGCAGCGCCGGGACTAGCGGTTACAATGAGCAGTTCTTC	CASSAGTSGYNEQFF
-	TRBD1	TRBV28	TRBJ1-5	TGTGCCAGCAGTTTTCGACAGGGGTTAATCAAGCCCCAGCATTTT	CASSFRQGLIKPQHF
-	TRBD1	TRBV14	TRBJ2-7	TGTGCCAGCAGCCAAGGAGCGACAGGGTACTCCTACGAGCAGTACTTC	CASSQGATGYSYEQYF
-	-	TRBV7-6	TRBJ2-5	TGTGCCAGCAGCCCGTTACTAGGGGGCCAAGAGACCCAGTACTTC	CASSPLLGGQETQYF
-	-	TRBV28	TRBJ1-2	TGTGCCAGCAGTTATGGGGCAGAAAACTATGGCTACACCTTC	CASSYGAENYGYTF
few	-	TRBV28	TRBJ1-2	TGTGCCAGCAAGCAGTTTTCAGGGGCTGGCTACACCTTC	CASKQFSGAGYTF
-	-	TRBV7-8	TRBJ1-1	TGTGCCAGCAGCCCTCCGGGACTTGGAGCTTTCTTT	CASSPPGLGAFF
-	TRBD1	TRBV7-7	TRBJ2-5	TGTGCCAGCAGCTCGAGACAGGGGGCGCGAGGGACCCAGTACTTC	CASSSRQGARGTQYF
-	TRBD1	TRBV5-6	TRBJ1-2	TGTGCCAGCAGTTACCCCGGGACAGATTATGGCTACACCTTC	CASSYPGTDYGYTF
-	TRBD1	TRBV6-1	TRBJ2-3	TGTGCCAGCAGTGAAGGGCAGGGACAGGGCACAGATACGCAGTATTTT	CASSEGQGQGTDTQYF
-	TRBD2	TRBV7-6	TRBJ2-1	TGTACCAGCAGCTCACTAGCGGGAGTTTCCCAGTTCTTC	CTSSSLAGVSQFF
-	-	TRBV5-1	TRBJ2-1	TGCGCCAGCAGATCCGGGACCAAAGGCAATGAGCAGTTCTTC	CASRSGTKGNEQFF
-	TRBD2	TRBV30	TRBJ2-3	TGTGCCTGGAGCGCTTTACGAGTAGCGGGGTATTCAGATACGCAGTATTTT	CAWSALRVAGYSDTQYF